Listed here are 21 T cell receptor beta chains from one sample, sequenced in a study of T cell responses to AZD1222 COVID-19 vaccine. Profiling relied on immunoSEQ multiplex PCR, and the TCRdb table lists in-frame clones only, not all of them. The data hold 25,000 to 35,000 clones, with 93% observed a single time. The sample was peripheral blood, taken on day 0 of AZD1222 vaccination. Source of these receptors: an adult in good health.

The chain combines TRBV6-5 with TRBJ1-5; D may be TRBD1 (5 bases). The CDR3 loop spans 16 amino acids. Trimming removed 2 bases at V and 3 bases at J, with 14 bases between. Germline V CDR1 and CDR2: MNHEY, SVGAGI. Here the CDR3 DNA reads TGTGCCAGCAGTTACGACGGGGGGGAATACAATCAGCCCCAGCATTTT. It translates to CASSYDGGEYNQPQHF.

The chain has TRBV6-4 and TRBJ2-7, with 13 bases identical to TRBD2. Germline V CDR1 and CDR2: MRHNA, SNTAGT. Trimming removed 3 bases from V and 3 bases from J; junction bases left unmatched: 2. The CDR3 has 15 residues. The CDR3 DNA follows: TGTGCCAGCAGTGAAGGACTAGCGGGAGTCTACGAGCAGTACTTC. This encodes CASSEGLAGVYEQYF.

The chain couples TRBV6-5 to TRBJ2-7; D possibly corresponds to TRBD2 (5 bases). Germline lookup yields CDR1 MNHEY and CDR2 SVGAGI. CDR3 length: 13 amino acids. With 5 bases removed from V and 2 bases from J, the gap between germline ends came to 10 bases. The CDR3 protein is CASSKDLPYEQYF. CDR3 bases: TGTGCCAGCAGTAAGGACTTGCCCTACGAGCAGTACTTC.

For the CDR3, the DNA is TGTGCCACCCTGGACGGAGACACGCATACGCAGTATTTT. This codes for CATLDGDTHTQYF. The chain combines TRBV18 with TRBJ2-3; D remains ambiguous. The V gene's germline CDR1 is KGHSH and CDR2 LQKENI. CDR3 length: 13 residues. The germline V and J ends were trimmed by 10 bases and 7 bases, with 18 bases remaining between them.

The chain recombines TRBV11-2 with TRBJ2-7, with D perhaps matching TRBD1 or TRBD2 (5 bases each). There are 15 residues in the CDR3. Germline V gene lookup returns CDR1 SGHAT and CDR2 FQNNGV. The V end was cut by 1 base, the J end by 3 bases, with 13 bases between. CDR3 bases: TGTGCCAGCAGCTTAGGGTGGGGGTCGGGCTACGAGCAGTACTTC. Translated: CASSLGWGSGYEQYF.

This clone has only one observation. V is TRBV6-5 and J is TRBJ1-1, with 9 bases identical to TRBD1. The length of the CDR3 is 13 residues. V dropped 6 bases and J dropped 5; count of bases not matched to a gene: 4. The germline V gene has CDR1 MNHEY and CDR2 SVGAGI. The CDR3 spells CASRGQGITEAFF. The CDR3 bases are TGTGCCAGCAGAGGACAGGGGATTACTGAAGCTTTCTTT.

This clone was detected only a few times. The CDR3 reads CASSQVLGTGGSTGQFF. The CDR3 bases are TGCGCCAGCAGCCAAGTCTTAGGGACAGGGGGTTCGACGGGGCAGTTCTTC. The rearrangement joins TRBV4-1 to TRBJ2-1, with 11 nucleotides matching TRBD1. The CDR3 extends over 17 amino acids. V lost 1 base and J lost 12; bases outside the gene matches: 14. CDR1 and CDR2 (germline): MGHRA, YSYEKL.

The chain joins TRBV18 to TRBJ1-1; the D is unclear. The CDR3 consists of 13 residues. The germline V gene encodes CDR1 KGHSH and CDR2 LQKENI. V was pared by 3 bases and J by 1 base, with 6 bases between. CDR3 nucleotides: TGTGCCAGCTCACCGGTAGGGAACACTGAAGCTTTCTTT. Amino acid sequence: CASSPVGNTEAFF.

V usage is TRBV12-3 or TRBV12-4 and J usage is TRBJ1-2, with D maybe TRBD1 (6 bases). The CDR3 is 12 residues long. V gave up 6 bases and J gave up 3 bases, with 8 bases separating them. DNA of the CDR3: TGTGCCAGCAGGGGGGGCTACTATGGCTACACCTTC. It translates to CASRGGYYGYTF.

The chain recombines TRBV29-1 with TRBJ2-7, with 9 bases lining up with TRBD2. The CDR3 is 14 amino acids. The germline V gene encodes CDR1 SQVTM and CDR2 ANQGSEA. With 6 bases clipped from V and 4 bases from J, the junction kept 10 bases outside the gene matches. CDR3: CSVSEAGGWYEQYF. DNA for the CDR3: TGCAGCGTATCCGAAGCGGGAGGTTGGTACGAGCAGTACTTC.

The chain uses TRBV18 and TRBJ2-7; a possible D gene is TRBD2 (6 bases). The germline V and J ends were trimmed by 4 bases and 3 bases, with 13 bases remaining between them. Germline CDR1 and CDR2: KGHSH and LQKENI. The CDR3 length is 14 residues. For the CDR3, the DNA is TGTGCCAGCTCACTCGGGAGTCCCATCTACGAGCAGTACTTC. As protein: CASSLGSPIYEQYF.

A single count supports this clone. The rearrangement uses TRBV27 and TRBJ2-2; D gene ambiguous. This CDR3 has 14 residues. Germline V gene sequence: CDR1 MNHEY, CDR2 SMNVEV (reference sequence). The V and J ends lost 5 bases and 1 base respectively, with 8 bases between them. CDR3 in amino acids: CASSGSLNTGELFF. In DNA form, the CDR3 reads TGTGCCAGCAGTGGCAGCCTGAACACCGGGGAGCTGTTTTTT.

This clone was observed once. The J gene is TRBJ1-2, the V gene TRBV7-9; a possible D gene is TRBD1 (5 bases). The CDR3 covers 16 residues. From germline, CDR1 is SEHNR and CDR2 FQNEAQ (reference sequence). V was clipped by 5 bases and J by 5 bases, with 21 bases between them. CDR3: CASSHWPEGADYGYTF. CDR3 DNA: TGTGCCAGCAGCCACTGGCCCGAAGGGGCGGATTATGGCTACACCTTC.

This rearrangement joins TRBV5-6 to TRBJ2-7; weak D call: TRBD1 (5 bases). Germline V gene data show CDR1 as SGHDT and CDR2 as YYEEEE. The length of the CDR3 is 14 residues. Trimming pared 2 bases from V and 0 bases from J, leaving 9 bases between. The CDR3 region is CASSLTGSSYEQYF. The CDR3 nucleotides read TGTGCCAGCAGCTTAACAGGTAGCTCCTACGAGCAGTACTTC.

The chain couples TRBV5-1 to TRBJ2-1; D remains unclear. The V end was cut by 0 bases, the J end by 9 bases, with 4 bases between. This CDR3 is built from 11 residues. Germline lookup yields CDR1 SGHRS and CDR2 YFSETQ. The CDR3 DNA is TGCGCCAGCAGCTTGGCCCTTGAGCAGTTCTTC. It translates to CASSLALEQFF.

CDR3 sequence reads: CASRSQTGGAGEAFF. CDR3 DNA: TGTGCCAGCAGAAGCCAGACAGGGGGCGCCGGTGAAGCTTTCTTT. The chain couples TRBV28 to TRBJ1-1, with 10 bases identical to TRBD1. After removal of 6 bases from V and 7 bases from J, the junction contained 11 bases not matched to a gene. The CDR3 loop spans 15 amino acids. Germline V CDR1 and CDR2: MDHEN, SYDVKM.

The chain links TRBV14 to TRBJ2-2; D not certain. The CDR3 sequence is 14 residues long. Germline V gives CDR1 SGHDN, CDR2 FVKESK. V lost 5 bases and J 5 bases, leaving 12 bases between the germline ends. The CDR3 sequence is CASSFRLGTGELFF. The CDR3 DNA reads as TGTGCCAGCAGCTTTCGACTCGGAACCGGGGAGCTGTTTTTT.

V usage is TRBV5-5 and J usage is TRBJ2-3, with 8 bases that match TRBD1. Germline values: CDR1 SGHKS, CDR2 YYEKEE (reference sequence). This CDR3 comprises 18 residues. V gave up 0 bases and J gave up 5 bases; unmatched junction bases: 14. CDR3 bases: TGTGCCAGCAGCTTGGTGCACAGGGGGAGCCTCATGAAAGATACGCAGTATTTT. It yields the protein CASSLVHRGSLMKDTQYF.

CDR3 region: CATSMVESNQPQHF. As DNA, the CDR3 is TGTGCCACCTCCATGGTCGAGAGCAATCAGCCCCAGCATTTT. The gene calls are TRBV7-2 and TRBJ1-5, with D unclear. The length of the CDR3 is 14 residues. Trimming left V 10 bases short and J 1 base short, with 14 bases between. Germline CDR1 reads SGHTA; CDR2 reads FQGNSA.

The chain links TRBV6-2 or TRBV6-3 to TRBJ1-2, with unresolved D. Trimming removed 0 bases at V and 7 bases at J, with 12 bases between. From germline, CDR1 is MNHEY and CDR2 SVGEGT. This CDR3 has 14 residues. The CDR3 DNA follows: TGTGCCAGCAGTTACTCAGGAGACGCCGGTGGCTACACCTTC. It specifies CASSYSGDAGGYTF.

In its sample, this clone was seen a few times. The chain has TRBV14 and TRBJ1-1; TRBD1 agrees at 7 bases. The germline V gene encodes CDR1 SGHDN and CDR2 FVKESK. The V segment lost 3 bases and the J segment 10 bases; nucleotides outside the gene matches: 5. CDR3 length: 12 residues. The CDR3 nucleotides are TGTGCCAGCAGCCACAGCGAGGGGGCAGCTTTCTTT. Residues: CASSHSEGAAFF.